The TCR beta chain under discussion was sequenced for a study of OX40 agonist ivuxolimab in advanced cancers. The study sampled blood at baseline, cycle 4 day 1, and cycle 7 day 1. Produced via immunoSEQ multiplex PCR; TCRdb's table is partial and in-frame only. Of tens of thousands of clones listed, 90% to 95% are singletons. Findings and limits, study-wide: Averaged across samples, CD8+ T cells carried more expanded clones than CD4+ did. A proportion of nonresponders additionally exhibited low normalized T-cell clonal expansion. Relatively little clonal expansion, among the lowest observed, appeared in partial responders at 0.1-3.0 mg/kg.

As to this clone: The antigen is not known.

The sequence was obtained from an adult with an advanced solid tumor such as melanoma, head and neck, liver or kidney cancer. The sample consisted of CD4+ or CD8+ T cells sorted from blood, taken in a trial of the OX40 agonist ivuxolimab.

The CDR3 DNA reads as TGTGCCAGCAGCCCCCGACCAAATGAAAAACTGTTTTTT. Its translation is CASSPRPNEKLFF. The chain couples TRBV9 to TRBJ1-4; D call uncertain. Per germline, CDR1 SGDLS and CDR2 YYNGEE. CDR3 length: 13 residues. Trimming left V 4 bases short and J 5 bases short, with 9 bases between. Variable domain in full (rest from reference TRBV9 and TRBJ1-4): DSGVTQTPKHLITATGQRVTLRCSPRSGDLSVYWYQQSLDQGLQFLIQYYNGEERAKGNILERFSAQQFPDLHSELNLSSLELGDSALYFCASSPRPNEKLFFGSGTQLSVL.